Presented here are 18 T cell receptor beta chains from one specimen sequenced in a study of CD8+ T cells in alopecia areata. RNA was isolated and reverse transcribed to cDNA, the sequencing template. The repertoire was sequenced with immunoSEQ multiplex PCR; TCRdb's copy has only in-frame clones and lacks some. In the table there are fewer than 250,000 clones, under 70% of which are singletons. Treatment denoted: oral pan-JAK inhibitor, 5-10 mg twice daily. Material: CD4+ T cells sorted from blood, obtained at week 4, from a patient treated with tofacitinib. These TCRs come from a human donor with alopecia areata.

This clone was observed a few times. The chain combines TRBV29-1 with TRBJ1-2; possible D gene TRBD1, 6 bases. The CDR3 is 13 amino acids. The germline CDR1 and CDR2 sequences are SQVTM and ANQGSEA. V was cut by 7 bases and J by 3 bases, with 15 bases left in between. In DNA form, the CDR3 reads TGCAGCGCCCGGGGGGGCTTTGACTATGGCTACACCTTC. Its translation: CSARGGFDYGYTF.

V is TRBV6-1 and J is TRBJ2-7, with 12 nucleotides matching TRBD1. Germline V lookup: CDR1 MNHNS, CDR2 SASEGT. The CDR3 is 14 residues long. J was trimmed by 4 bases and V by 7 bases; bases with no gene match: 5. CDR3 in amino acids: CASTWGQGAYEQYF. In DNA, the CDR3 is TGTGCCAGCACCTGGGGACAGGGGGCATACGAGCAGTACTTC.

This clone has just a few counts. V is TRBV5-1 and J is TRBJ2-5; a weak D match, TRBD1 (6 bases). In germline, CDR1 is SGHRS, CDR2 YFSETQ. V was clipped by 0 bases and J by 4 bases, with 13 bases between them. This CDR3 is 15 amino acids long. CDR3: CASSLVVGARETQYF. The CDR3 DNA is TGCGCCAGCAGCTTGGTGGTGGGGGCCCGAGAGACCCAGTACTTC.

J is TRBJ2-1 and V is TRBV7-2, with 9 positions matching TRBD2. Trimming cost V 3 bases and J 11 bases; bases outside gene matches: 11. Looked up from germline, CDR1 is SGHTA and CDR2 is FQGNSA. CDR3 length: 15 residues. DNA of the CDR3: TGTGCCAGCAGCTTCTTCGGCGGGGGGGCGGGACAGCAGTTCTTC. Translating gives CASSFFGGGAGQQFF.

The table lists this clone with a few counts. The chain couples TRBV11-3 to TRBJ2-7; D gene uncertain. Trimming cost V 2 bases and J 3 bases, with 8 bases left between them. This CDR3 region has 13 residues. The germline V gene encodes CDR1 SGHNT and CDR2 YENEEA. CDR3 sequence reads: CASSLSIGYEQYF. The CDR3 DNA follows: TGTGCCAGCAGCTTAAGCATAGGCTACGAGCAGTACTTC.

This clone was detected a few times. The J gene is TRBJ2-1, the V gene TRBV30, with a tentative D call TRBD2 (6 bases). Per the germline V gene, CDR1 is GTSNPN and CDR2 is SVGIG (reference sequence). The CDR3 spans 16 residues. The V gene lost 1 base and the J gene lost 8 bases, with 21 bases spanning the gap. The DNA for the CDR3 is TGTGCCTGGAGTGCCCCCGGAGGGCCGTCTTTGGATGAGCAGTTCTTC. Amino acid sequence: CAWSAPGGPSLDEQFF.

This chain connects TRBV7-2 to TRBJ2-1; 9 bases map to TRBD1. Germline V lookup: CDR1 SGHTA, CDR2 FQGNSA. The CDR3 loop spans 14 amino acids. The V and J ends lost 6 bases and 10 bases, in that order; junction bases with no gene match: 10. CDR3 nucleotide sequence: TGTGCCAGCAGTTCCGGGACAGGGTGGAGCGAGCAGTTCTTC. It is translated as CASSSGTGWSEQFF.

The chain has TRBV11-3 and TRBJ2-1; the D is unclear. Germline CDR1 and CDR2: SGHNT and YENEEA. Trimming cost V 1 base and J 10 bases, with 8 bases left between them. CDR3 length: 12 amino acids. The CDR3 sequence: CASSLGSREQFF. The CDR3 DNA reads as TGTGCCAGCAGCTTAGGGTCTAGGGAGCAGTTCTTC.

This sequence joins TRBV5-1 and TRBJ2-1, with D unclear. Trimming removed 4 bases at V and 1 base at J, with 12 bases between. The length of the CDR3 is 15 residues. Germline CDR1 SGHRS, CDR2 YFSETQ. The CDR3 sequence: CASSTTGVSYNEQFF. In nucleotides, the CDR3 is TGCGCCAGCAGCACCACCGGTGTGTCCTACAATGAGCAGTTCTTC.

The gene calls are TRBV29-1 and TRBJ2-2; TRBD1 matches at 7 bases. The germline V gene encodes CDR1 SQVTM and CDR2 ANQGSEA. The CDR3 is 15 amino acids. The V gene end was trimmed by 8 bases and the J gene end by 4 bases; junction bases not matched to a gene: 13. The CDR3 coding sequence is TGCAGCACCAGTAAGGGGGCGGCGGGCACCGGGGAGCTGTTTTTT. Protein product: CSTSKGAAGTGELFF.

The chain joins TRBV30 to TRBJ1-3, with D maybe TRBD1 (5 bases). Germline V gives CDR1 GTSNPN, CDR2 SVGIG (reference sequence). The CDR3 spans 15 residues. V was cut by 3 bases and J by 0 bases, with 12 bases left in between. The CDR3 is CAWSGDRASGNTIYF. The CDR3 DNA reads as TGTGCCTGGAGCGGGGACCGTGCCTCTGGAAACACCATATATTTT.

The V gene is TRBV11-2, the J gene TRBJ1-1; D call uncertain. Trimming took 6 bases from V and 4 from J, leaving 15 bases between them. The germline gives CDR1 SGHAT, CDR2 FQNNGV. The CDR3 is 14 residues long. The CDR3 is CASSRRAGVTEAFF. The CDR3, as DNA: TGTGCCAGCAGTCGAAGGGCCGGGGTCACTGAAGCTTTCTTT.

The rearrangement joins TRBV6-6 to TRBJ2-3, with D tentatively TRBD1 (6 bases). V was clipped by 5 bases and J by 2 bases, with 14 bases between them. The CDR3 is made up of 15 amino acids. Germline loops: CDR1 MNHNY, CDR2 SVGAGI (reference sequence). The CDR3 bases are TGTGCCAGCAGTACGGGACACTTAAACACAGATACGCAGTATTTT. It yields the protein CASSTGHLNTDTQYF.

The rearrangement links TRBV29-1 to TRBJ2-3; TRBD2 matches 9 bases. The germline gives CDR1 SQVTM, CDR2 ANQGSEA. V shed 3 bases and J 1 base; nucleotides not matched to a gene: 5. The CDR3 totals 15 residues. The CDR3 nucleotides are TGCAGCGTTGAGGGAATAGCGGGGGGCACAGATACGCAGTATTTT. It specifies CSVEGIAGGTDTQYF.

This clone was seen just once. The chain links TRBV5-1 to TRBJ1-3; TRBD1 might be the D (5 bases). This CDR3 has 14 residues. V was cut by 5 bases and J by 2 bases, with 11 bases left in between. CDR1 is SGHRS, CDR2 YFSETQ, per germline. The CDR3 DNA sequence: TGCGCCAGCAGGGCGGGGGATCCTGGAAACACCATATATTTT. Encoded protein: CASRAGDPGNTIYF.

The J gene is TRBJ2-1, the V gene TRBV7-9, with 7 bases fitting TRBD2. V shed 5 bases and J 2 bases; nucleotides not matched to a gene: 6. Per the germline V gene, CDR1 is SEHNR and CDR2 is FQNEAQ (reference sequence). CDR3 length: 15 residues. CDR3 in amino acids: CASSPLAGAYNEQFF. CDR3 DNA: TGTGCCAGCAGCCCTTTGGCGGGGGCCTACAATGAGCAGTTCTTC.

This chain links TRBV7-2 with TRBJ1-6; a weak D match, TRBD1 (5 bases). The V and J ends lost 1 base and 8 bases respectively, with 12 bases between them. Germline assignment: CDR1 SGHTA and CDR2 FQGNSA. This CDR3 is built from 15 residues. The CDR3: CASSLVGGSDSPLHF. CDR3 bases: TGTGCCAGCAGCTTAGTCGGGGGTAGCGATTCACCCCTCCACTTT. The full variable domain, completed using reference TRBV7-2 and TRBJ1-6, is GAGVSQSPSNKVTEKGKDVELRCDPISGHTALYWYRQSLGQGLEFLIYFQGNSAPDKSGLPSDRFSAERTGGSVSTLTIQRTQQEDSAVYLCASSLVGGSDSPLHFGNGTRLTVT.

The gene calls are TRBV5-1 and TRBJ1-2, with 7 positions matching TRBD1. From germline, CDR1 is SGHRS and CDR2 YFSETQ. This CDR3 contains 12 residues. V lost 7 bases, J lost 5 bases, and 5 bases stayed unmatched. The CDR3 sequence is CASSGTEYGYTF. DNA for the CDR3: TGCGCCAGCTCCGGGACAGAGTATGGCTACACCTTC.